These T cell receptor beta chains were read from a single sample in a study of radiation and T cells in renal cell carcinoma. Only in-frame clones appear in the TCRdb table, and some are missing; sequencing was by immunoSEQ multiplex PCR. The sample consists of about 130,000 clones, 75% to 90% of them appearing once. The specimen was blood, collected from a patient whose treatment included radiotherapy and nephrectomy. The source is a woman aged 60-75 years with renal cell carcinoma. Each CDR3 is given with its conserved first and last residue.

J: TRBJ2-7
V: TRBV5-6
CDR3: CASSFGWTGMYPYEQYF

J: TRBJ2-3
V: TRBV11-2
CDR3: CASSGVGREGTDTQYF

J: TRBJ1-5
V: TRBV6-1
CDR3: CASSNRDRNQPQHF

J: TRBJ2-3
V: TRBV5-1
CDR3: CASSLGDRVSSDTQYF

J: TRBJ1-2
V: TRBV19
CDR3: CASRYSPPNYGYTF

J: TRBJ1-2
V: TRBV28
CDR3: CASSPLTGLYGYTF

J: TRBJ1-3
V: TRBV9
CDR3: CASSVDLSGNTIYF

J: TRBJ1-4
V: TRBV11-2
CDR3: CASTLGGEELFF

J: TRBJ1-5
V: TRBV9
CDR3: CASSARDIGWNQPQHF

J: TRBJ2-1
V: TRBV19
CDR3: CASSPGTGGRYNEQFF

J: TRBJ2-3
V: TRBV6-5
CDR3: CASSTRRGLNTQYF

J: TRBJ2-2
V: TRBV6-5
CDR3: CASSYPPQATGELFF

J: TRBJ2-3
V: TRBV11-2
CDR3: CASSLARQGATDTQYF

J: TRBJ1-1
V: TRBV9
CDR3: CASSVGQRNTEAFF

J: TRBJ2-7
V: TRBV6-5
CDR3: CASKGRNEQYF

J: TRBJ1-1
V: TRBV29-1
CDR3: CSAATGDTEAFF

J: TRBJ2-5
V: TRBV6-4
CDR3: CASSDSSGRTQYF

J: TRBJ2-5
V: TRBV6-5
CDR3: CASSRTGGIQETQYF

J: TRBJ2-3
V: TRBV4-2
CDR3: CASSQEGGASRDTQYF

J: TRBJ1-1
V: TRBV7-8
CDR3: CASSQRLAAEAFF

J: TRBJ2-7
V: TRBV19
CDR3: CASSIGGGGGLEEQYF

J: TRBJ1-1
V: TRBV5-1
CDR3: CASSFQAGANTEAFF

J: TRBJ1-6
V: TRBV6-5
CDR3: CASTWAAGDSPLHF

J: TRBJ2-7
V: TRBV27
CDR3: CASSLSGQGPYEQYF

J: TRBJ2-5
V: TRBV19
CDR3: CATINQETQYF

J: TRBJ1-1
V: TRBV5-4
CDR3: CASSLGDRAEAFF

J: TRBJ1-2
V: TRBV9
CDR3: CASSVAPGANYGYTF

J: TRBJ2-2
V: TRBV28
CDR3: CATAGGAGELFF

J: TRBJ1-5
V: TRBV5-1
CDR3: CASRAGTDNQPQHF

J: TRBJ1-2
V: TRBV21-1
CDR3: CASTRDRESYGYTF

J: TRBJ2-1
V: TRBV11-1
CDR3: CASSLRGLAGYNEQFF

J: TRBJ2-7
V: TRBV5-1
CDR3: CASSPLGQGFDEQYF

J: TRBJ2-3
V: TRBV15
CDR3: CATSRTDTQYF

J: TRBJ2-7
V: TRBV25-1
CDR3: CASSESGTRHEQYF

J: TRBJ1-5
V: TRBV7-9
CDR3: CASSLGGAGGQPQHF

J: TRBJ1-1
V: TRBV16
CDR3: CASSRALQGGDTEAFF

J: TRBJ2-3
V: TRBV6-5
CDR3: CASSYSGAERTDTQYF

J: TRBJ2-1
V: TRBV11-2
CDR3: CASSLLGEQFF

J: TRBJ1-2
V: TRBV7-9
CDR3: CASSLRSDYGYTF

J: TRBJ1-3
V: TRBV5-1
CDR3: CASSLGGRSGNTIYF

J: TRBJ1-3
V: TRBV6-6
CDR3: CASSYDAGNTIYF

J: TRBJ1-2
V: TRBV4-1
CDR3: CASSLPAGGGYTF

J: TRBJ1-2
V: TRBV6-5
CDR3: CASSGTGGGYGYTF

J: TRBJ2-5
V: TRBV2
CDR3: CASSPGQDVQETQYF

J: TRBJ1-1
V: TRBV7-2
CDR3: CASSSDRGKAFF

J: TRBJ1-4
V: TRBV5-4
CDR3: CASSSRPRENEKLFF

J: TRBJ1-2
V: TRBV28
CDR3: CASSLATNYGYTF

J: TRBJ2-7
V: TRBV9
CDR3: CASGPGQRYEQYF

J: TRBJ2-1
V: TRBV10-1
CDR3: CASSENLTDRGSYNEQFF

J: TRBJ2-3
V: TRBV6-1
CDR3: CASGAPSTDTQYF

J: TRBJ1-5
V: TRBV28
CDR3: CASSFVAENQPQHF

J: TRBJ2-5
V: TRBV28
CDR3: CASSLRDRETQYF

J: TRBJ2-7
V: TRBV6-1
CDR3: CASTSTGFPYEQYF

J: -
V: TRBV29-1
CDR3: CSAGQGASYEQYF

J: TRBJ2-3
V: TRBV28
CDR3: CASSSQGSYGTDTQYF

J: TRBJ1-4
V: TRBV6-1
CDR3: CASSADRGRGNEKLFF

J: TRBJ2-7
V: TRBV30
CDR3: CAWSLTGLSYEQYF

J: TRBJ1-1
V: TRBV5-1
CDR3: CASSLYPVNTEAFF

J: TRBJ1-1
V: TRBV6-5
CDR3: CASSSQMNTEAFF